The 9 T cell receptor beta chains below all came from one sample that was sequenced in a study of cytomegalovirus exposure and HLA in healthy donors. Amplification used 60 Vbeta primers and 13 Jbeta primers. Sequenced by immunoSEQ multiplex PCR; TCRdb stores in-frame clones only, minus some. The data hold approximately 220,000 clones, with around 76% observed a single time. The specimen sequenced was PBMCs. These receptor sequences come from a man aged 40-49 years in good health and CMV-seropositive.

CDR3 nucleotides: TGTGCCAGCAGCTTAAAGACTAGCGGGAACCATGAGCAGTTCTTC. It yields the protein CASSLKTSGNHEQFF. The chain is built from TRBV11-2 and TRBJ2-1; 11 bases align to TRBD2. Germline V CDR1 and CDR2: SGHAT, FQNNGV. The junction had 5 bases not matched to a gene; V was cut back by 2 bases and J by 8 bases. This CDR3 spans 15 amino acids.

This chain connects TRBV7-9 to TRBJ1-5; no firm D call. V shed 9 bases and J shed 1 base, with 13 bases lying between them. Germline V gene lookup returns CDR1 SEHNR and CDR2 FQNEAQ (reference sequence). The CDR3 sequence is 14 residues long. The CDR3 region is CASQSGLSNQPQHF. CDR3 nucleotide sequence: TGTGCCAGTCAATCCGGGTTAAGCAATCAGCCCCAGCATTTT.

This rearrangement joins TRBV5-8 to TRBJ1-2, with D hard to call. V was trimmed by 1 base and J by 4 bases, leaving 8 bases between them. The germline V gene encodes CDR1 SGHTS and CDR2 YDEGEE. This CDR3 contains 13 residues. CDR3 DNA: TGTGCCAGCAGCTTGACGGGTCCCTATGGCTACACCTTC. Protein product: CASSLTGPYGYTF. Together with reference TRBV5-8 and TRBJ1-2, the CDR3 gives the full variable domain: EAGVTQSPTHLIKTRGQQATLRCSPISGHTSVYWYQQALGLGLQFLLWYDEGEERNRGNFPPRFSGRQFPNYSSELNVNALELEDSALYLCASSLTGPYGYTFGSGTRLTVV.

The chain joins TRBV12-5 to TRBJ2-3, with 9 bases that match TRBD1. CDR1 is LGHNT, CDR2 FRNRAP, per germline. This CDR3 has 16 residues. V lost 4 bases and J lost 4; bases outside the gene matches: 9. The CDR3 coding sequence is TGTGCTAGTGGTTCTCACCGGGACAGGGCCCCAGATACGCAGTATTTT. This codes for CASGSHRDRAPDTQYF.

The V call is TRBV11-2, the J call TRBJ2-7; D possibly corresponds to TRBD1 (5 bases). CDR3 size: 14 residues. V was cut by 1 base and J by 1 base, with 8 bases left in between. Germline V gene sequence: CDR1 SGHAT, CDR2 FQNNGV. The CDR3, as DNA: TGTGCCAGCAGCTTAGGGACACCTTCCTACGAGCAGTACGTC. It codes for CASSLGTPSYEQYV.

This chain joins TRBV5-1 and TRBJ2-1; D not resolved. Germline assignment: CDR1 SGHRS and CDR2 YFSETQ. The CDR3 extends over 13 amino acids. V shed 0 bases and J shed 8 bases, with 9 bases lying between them. The CDR3 bases are TGCGCCAGCAGCTTGGTAGTCCTGGATGAGCAGTTCTTC. Translated, it gives CASSLVVLDEQFF.

The chain's CDR3 is CASSTGMGGTWDTQYF. CDR3 DNA sequence: TGTGCCAGTAGTACCGGGATGGGGGGGACTTGGGATACGCAGTATTTT. The chain employs TRBV19 and TRBJ2-3; 7 bases match TRBD2. CDR1 is LNHDA and CDR2 is SQIVND in the germline V gene (reference sequence). The CDR3 spans 16 residues. V lost 4 bases, J lost 6 bases, and 13 bases stayed unmatched.

This sequence joins TRBV9 and TRBJ2-7; possible D gene TRBD2, 6 bases. There are 16 residues in the CDR3. Germline V gene lookup returns CDR1 SGDLS and CDR2 YYNGEE. V gave up 4 bases and J gave up 3 bases, with 20 bases separating them. This CDR3 reads CASSPGGRRVGYEQYF. For the CDR3, the DNA is TGTGCCAGCAGCCCTGGGGGGAGAAGGGTGGGCTACGAGCAGTACTTC.

The chain is built from TRBV9 and TRBJ1-1; TRBD1 matches at 9 bases. J lost 1 base, V lost 4 bases, and 5 bases had no gene match. The CDR3 has 15 amino acids. In germline, CDR1 is SGDLS, CDR2 YYNGEE. The CDR3 DNA reads TGTGCCAGCAGCCTCAGGGACAGGGCGAACACTGAAGCTTTCTTT. Translating it yields CASSLRDRANTEAFF. The full variable domain, rest sourced from reference TRBV9 and TRBJ1-1, is DSGVTQTPKHLITATGQRVTLRCSPRSGDLSVYWYQQSLDQGLQFLIQYYNGEERAKGNILERFSAQQFPDLHSELNLSSLELGDSALYFCASSLRDRANTEAFFGQGTRLTVV.